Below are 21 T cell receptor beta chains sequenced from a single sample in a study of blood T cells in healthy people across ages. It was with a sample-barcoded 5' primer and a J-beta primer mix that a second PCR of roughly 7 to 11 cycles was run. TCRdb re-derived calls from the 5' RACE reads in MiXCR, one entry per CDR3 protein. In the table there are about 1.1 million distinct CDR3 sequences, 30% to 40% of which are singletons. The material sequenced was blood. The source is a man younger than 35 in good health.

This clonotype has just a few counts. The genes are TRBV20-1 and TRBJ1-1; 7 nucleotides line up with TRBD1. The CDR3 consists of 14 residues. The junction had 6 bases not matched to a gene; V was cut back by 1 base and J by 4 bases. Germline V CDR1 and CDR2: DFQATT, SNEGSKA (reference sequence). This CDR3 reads CSARALPGGTEAFF. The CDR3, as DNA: TGCAGTGCTAGAGCCCTTCCAGGGGGCACTGAAGCTTTCTTT.

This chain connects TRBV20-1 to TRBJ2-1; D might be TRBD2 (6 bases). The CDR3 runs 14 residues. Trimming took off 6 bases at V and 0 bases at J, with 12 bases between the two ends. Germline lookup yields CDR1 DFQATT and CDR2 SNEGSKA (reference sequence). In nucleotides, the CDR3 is TGCAGTGCCCCGACCGGGAGCTCCTACAATGAGCAGTTCTTC. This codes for CSAPTGSSYNEQFF.

The CDR3 loop reads CASSLSPNGQPQHF. CDR3 DNA sequence: TGTGCCAGCAGCTTGTCCCCTAACGGGCAGCCCCAGCATTTT. The chain recombines TRBV5-6 with TRBJ1-5; no clear D. Germline V gives CDR1 SGHDT, CDR2 YYEEEE. The germline V and J ends were trimmed by 1 base and 7 bases, with 12 bases remaining between them. The CDR3 contains 14 residues. The variable domain in full, completed from reference TRBV5-6 and TRBJ1-5, reads DAGVTQSPTHLIKTRGQQVTLRCSPKSGHDTVSWYQQALGQGPQFIFQYYEEEERQRGNFPDRFSGHQFPNYSSELNVNALLLGDSALYLCASSLSPNGQPQHFGDGTRLSIL.

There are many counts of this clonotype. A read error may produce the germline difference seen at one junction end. The CDR3 loop reads CASSLAGTQETQYF. CDR3 coding DNA: TGTGCCAGCAGTTTAGCGGGGACTCAAGAGACCCAGTACTTC. V gene TRBV7-2 combines with J gene TRBJ2-5; 8 bases are a match to TRBD2. The CDR3 is 14 amino acids. The germline V gene encodes CDR1 SGHTA and CDR2 FQGNSA.

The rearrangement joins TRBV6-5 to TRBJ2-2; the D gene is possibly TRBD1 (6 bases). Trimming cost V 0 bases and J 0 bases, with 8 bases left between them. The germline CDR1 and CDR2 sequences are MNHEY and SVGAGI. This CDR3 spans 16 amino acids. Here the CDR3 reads CASSYSGTTNTGELFF. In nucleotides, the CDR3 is TGTGCCAGCAGTTACTCTGGGACAACGAACACCGGGGAGCTGTTTTTT.

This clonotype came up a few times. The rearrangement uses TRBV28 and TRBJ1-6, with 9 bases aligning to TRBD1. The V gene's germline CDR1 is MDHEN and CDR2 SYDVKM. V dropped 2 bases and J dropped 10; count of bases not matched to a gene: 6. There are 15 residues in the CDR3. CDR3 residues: CASSLEDRGLSPLHF. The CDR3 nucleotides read TGTGCCAGCAGTTTAGAGGACAGGGGATTGTCACCCCTCCACTTT.

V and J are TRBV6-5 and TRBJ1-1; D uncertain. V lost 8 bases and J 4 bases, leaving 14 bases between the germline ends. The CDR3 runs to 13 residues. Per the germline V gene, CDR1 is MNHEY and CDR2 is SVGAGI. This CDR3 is CASSTGFGTEAFF. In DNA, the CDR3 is TGTGCCAGCTCGACGGGGTTCGGCACTGAAGCTTTCTTT.

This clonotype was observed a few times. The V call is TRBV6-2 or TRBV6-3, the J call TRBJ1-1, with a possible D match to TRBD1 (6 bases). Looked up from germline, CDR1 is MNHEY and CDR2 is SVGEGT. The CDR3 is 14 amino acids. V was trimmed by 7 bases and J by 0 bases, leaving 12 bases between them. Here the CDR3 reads CASMFGTMNTEAFF. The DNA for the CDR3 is TGTGCCAGCATGTTCGGGACAATGAACACTGAAGCTTTCTTT.

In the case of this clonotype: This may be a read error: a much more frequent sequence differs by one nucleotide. CDR3 amino acids: CSAKGPSTDTRYF. The CDR3 coding sequence is TGCAGTGCTAAGGGTCCTAGCACAGATACGCGGTATTTT. The chain joins TRBV20-1 to TRBJ2-3; D is possibly TRBD2 (5 bases). Germline CDR1 and CDR2: DFQATT and SNEGSKA (reference sequence). The CDR3 totals 13 residues.

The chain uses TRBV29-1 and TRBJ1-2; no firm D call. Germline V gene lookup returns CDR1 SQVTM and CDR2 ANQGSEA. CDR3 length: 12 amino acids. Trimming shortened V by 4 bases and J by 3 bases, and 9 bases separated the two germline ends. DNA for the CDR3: TGCAGCGTTGGCGGGCTCGACTATGGCTACACCTTC. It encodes CSVGGLDYGYTF.

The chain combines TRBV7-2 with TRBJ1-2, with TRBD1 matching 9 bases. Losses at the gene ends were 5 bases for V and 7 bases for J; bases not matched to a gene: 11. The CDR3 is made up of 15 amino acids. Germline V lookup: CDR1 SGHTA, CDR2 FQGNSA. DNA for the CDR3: TGTGCCAGCAGCCCCACCCCCGGGACAGGGATTGGCTACACCTTC. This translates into CASSPTPGTGIGYTF.

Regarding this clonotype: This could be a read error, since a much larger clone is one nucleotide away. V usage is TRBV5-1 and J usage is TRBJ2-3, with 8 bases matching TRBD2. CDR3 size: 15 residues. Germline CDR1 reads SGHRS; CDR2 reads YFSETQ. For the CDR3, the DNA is TGCGCCAGCAGCACTAACAGCGGGGGCACAGATGCGCAGTATTTT. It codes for CASSTNSGGTDAQYF.

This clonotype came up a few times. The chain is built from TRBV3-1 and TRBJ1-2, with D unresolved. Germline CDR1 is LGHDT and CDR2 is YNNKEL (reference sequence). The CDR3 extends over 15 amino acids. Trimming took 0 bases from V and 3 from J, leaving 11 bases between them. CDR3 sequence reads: CASSQDLAGYYGYTF. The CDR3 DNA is TGTGCCAGCAGCCAAGATTTGGCAGGATACTATGGCTACACCTTC.

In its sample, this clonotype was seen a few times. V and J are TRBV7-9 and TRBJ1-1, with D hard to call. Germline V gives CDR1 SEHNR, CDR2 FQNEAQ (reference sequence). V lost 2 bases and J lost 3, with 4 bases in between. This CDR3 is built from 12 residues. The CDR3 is CASSLRYTEAFF. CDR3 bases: TGTGCCAGCAGCTTACGGTACACTGAAGCTTTCTTT.

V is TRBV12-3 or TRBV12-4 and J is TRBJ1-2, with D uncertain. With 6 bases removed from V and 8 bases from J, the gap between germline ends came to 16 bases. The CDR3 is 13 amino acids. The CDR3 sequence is CASSISPIAGYTF. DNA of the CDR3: TGTGCCAGCAGCATATCACCGATAGCAGGCTACACCTTC.

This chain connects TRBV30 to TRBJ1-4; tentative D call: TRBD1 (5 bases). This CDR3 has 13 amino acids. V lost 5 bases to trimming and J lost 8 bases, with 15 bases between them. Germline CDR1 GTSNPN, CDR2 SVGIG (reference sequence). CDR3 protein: CAWERDRREKLFF. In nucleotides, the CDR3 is TGTGCCTGGGAGCGGGACCGAAGGGAAAAACTGTTTTTT.

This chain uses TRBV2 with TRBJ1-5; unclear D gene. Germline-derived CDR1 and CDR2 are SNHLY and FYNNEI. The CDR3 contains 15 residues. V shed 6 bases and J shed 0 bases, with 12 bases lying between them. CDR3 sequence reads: CASRRGANSNQPQHF. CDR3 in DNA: TGTGCCAGCAGACGCGGAGCAAATAGCAATCAGCCCCAGCATTTT.

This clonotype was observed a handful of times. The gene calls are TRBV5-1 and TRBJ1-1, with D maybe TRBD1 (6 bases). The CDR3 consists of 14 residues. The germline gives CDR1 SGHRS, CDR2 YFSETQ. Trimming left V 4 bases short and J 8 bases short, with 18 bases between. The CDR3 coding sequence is TGCGCCAGCAGCCCCCACGAATCCGGACAGGAAGCTTTCTTT. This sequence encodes CASSPHESGQEAFF. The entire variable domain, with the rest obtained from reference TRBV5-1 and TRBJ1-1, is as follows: KAGVTQTPRYLIKTRGQQVTLSCSPISGHRSVSWYQQTPGQGLQFLFEYFSETQRNKGNFPGRFSGRQFSNSRSEMNVSTLELGDSALYLCASSPHESGQEAFFGQGTRLTVV.

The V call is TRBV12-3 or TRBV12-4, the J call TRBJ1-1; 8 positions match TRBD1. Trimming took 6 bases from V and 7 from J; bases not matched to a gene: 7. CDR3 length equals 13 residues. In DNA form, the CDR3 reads TGTGCCAGCAGAACTTCACAGGGGGTTGAAGCTTTCTTT. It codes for CASRTSQGVEAFF.

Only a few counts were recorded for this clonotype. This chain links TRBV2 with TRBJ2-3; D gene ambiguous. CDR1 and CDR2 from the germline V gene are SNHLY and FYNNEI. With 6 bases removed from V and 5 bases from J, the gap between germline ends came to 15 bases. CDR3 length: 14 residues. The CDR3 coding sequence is TGTGCCAGCAGGGTGGCACGCGGAGTAGATACGCAGTATTTT. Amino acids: CASRVARGVDTQYF.

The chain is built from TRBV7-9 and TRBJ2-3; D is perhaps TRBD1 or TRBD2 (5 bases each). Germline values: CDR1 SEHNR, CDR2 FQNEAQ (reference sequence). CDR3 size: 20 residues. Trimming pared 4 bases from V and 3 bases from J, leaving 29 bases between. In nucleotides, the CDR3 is TGTGCCAGCAGCTCACCCCGGGGACGTAAAGAAACGGTAATAACAGATACGCAGTATTTT. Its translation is CASSSPRGRKETVITDTQYF.